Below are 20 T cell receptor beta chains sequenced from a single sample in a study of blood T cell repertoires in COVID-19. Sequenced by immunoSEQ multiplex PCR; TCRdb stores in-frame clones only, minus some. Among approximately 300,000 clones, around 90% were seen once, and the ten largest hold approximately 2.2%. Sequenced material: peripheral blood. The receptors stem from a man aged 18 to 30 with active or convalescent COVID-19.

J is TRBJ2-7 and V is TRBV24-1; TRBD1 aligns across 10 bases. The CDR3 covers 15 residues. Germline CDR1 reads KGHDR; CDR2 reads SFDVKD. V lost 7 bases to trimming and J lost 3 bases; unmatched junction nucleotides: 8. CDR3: CATSGVGTGDYEQYF. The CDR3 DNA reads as TGTGCCACCAGCGGCGTCGGGACAGGGGACTACGAGCAGTACTTC.

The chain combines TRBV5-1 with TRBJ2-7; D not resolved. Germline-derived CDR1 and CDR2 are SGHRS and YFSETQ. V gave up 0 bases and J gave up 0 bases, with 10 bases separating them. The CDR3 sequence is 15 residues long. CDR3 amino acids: CASSLEAASSYEQYF. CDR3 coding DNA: TGCGCCAGCAGCTTGGAGGCAGCGAGCTCCTACGAGCAGTACTTC.

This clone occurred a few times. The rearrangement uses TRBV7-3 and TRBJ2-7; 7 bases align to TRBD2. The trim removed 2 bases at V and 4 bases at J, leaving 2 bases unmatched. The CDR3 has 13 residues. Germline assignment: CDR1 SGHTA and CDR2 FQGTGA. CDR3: CASSLGLEYEQYF. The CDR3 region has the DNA TGTGCCAGCAGCTTAGGACTAGAGTACGAGCAGTACTTC.

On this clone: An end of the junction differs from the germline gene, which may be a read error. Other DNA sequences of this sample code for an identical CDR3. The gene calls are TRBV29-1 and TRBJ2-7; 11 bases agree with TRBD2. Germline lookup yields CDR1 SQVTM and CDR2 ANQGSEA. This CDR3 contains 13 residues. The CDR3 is CSVVGLAAYEQYF. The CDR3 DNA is TGCAGCGTTGTGGGACTAGCGGCCTACGAGCAGTATTTC.

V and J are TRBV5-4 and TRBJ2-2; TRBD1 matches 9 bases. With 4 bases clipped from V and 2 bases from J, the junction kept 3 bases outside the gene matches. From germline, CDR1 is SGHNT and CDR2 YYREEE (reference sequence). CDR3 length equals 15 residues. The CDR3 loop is CASSPGQGNTGELFF. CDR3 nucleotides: TGTGCCAGCAGCCCGGGACAGGGCAACACCGGGGAGCTGTTTTTT.

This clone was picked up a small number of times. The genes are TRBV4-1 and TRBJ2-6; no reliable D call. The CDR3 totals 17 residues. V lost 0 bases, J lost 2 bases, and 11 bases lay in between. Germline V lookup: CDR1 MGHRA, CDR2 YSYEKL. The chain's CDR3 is CASSQDLRGTGANVLTF. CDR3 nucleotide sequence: TGCGCCAGCAGCCAAGATCTGCGCGGAACTGGGGCCAACGTCCTGACTTTC.

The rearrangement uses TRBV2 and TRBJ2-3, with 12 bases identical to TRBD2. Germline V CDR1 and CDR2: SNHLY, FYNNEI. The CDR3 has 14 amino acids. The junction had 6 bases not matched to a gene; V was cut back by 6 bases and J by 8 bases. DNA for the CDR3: TGTGCCAGCAGGCTAGCGGGAGGGCCAGGTACGCAGTATTTT. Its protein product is CASRLAGGPGTQYF.

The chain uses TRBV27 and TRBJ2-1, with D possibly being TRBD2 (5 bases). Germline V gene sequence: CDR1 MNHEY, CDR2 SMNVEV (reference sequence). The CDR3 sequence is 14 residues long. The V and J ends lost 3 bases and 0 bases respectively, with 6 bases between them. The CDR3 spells CASSLGSSYNEQFF. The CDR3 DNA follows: TGTGCCAGCAGTTTGGGGAGCTCCTACAATGAGCAGTTCTTC.

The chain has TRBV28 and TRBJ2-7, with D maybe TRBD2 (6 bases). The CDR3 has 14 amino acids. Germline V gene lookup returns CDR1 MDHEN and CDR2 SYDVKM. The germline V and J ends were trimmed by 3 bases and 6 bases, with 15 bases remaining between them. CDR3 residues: CASSFRGSRGEQYF. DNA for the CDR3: TGTGCCAGCAGTTTTCGGGGGAGCCGCGGCGAGCAGTACTTC.

The CDR3 DNA reads TGTGCCAGCAGTATCCAGGGGCGGATCACTGAAGCTTTCTTT. It codes for CASSIQGRITEAFF. The V gene is TRBV28, the J gene TRBJ1-1; possibly TRBD1 for D (6 bases). CDR3 size: 14 residues. V was trimmed by 5 bases and J by 4 bases, leaving 14 bases between them. The V gene's germline CDR1 is MDHEN and CDR2 SYDVKM.

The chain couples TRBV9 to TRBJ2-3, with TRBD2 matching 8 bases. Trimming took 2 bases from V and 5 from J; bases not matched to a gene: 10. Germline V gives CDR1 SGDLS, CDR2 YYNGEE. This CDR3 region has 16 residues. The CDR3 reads CASSVLGAGVGDTQYF. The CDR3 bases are TGTGCCAGCAGCGTTTTAGGAGCGGGGGTCGGAGATACGCAGTATTTT.

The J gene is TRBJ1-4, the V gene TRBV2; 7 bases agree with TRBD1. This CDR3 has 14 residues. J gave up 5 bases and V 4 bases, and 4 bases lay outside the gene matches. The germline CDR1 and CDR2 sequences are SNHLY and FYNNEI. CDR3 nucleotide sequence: TGTGCCAGCAGTGGGGGACAGCCAAATGAAAAACTGTTTTTT. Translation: CASSGGQPNEKLFF. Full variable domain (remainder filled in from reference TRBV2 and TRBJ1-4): EPEVTQTPSHQVTQMGQEVILRCVPISNHLYFYWYRQILGQKVEFLVSFYNNEISEKSEIFDDQFSVERPDGSNFTLKIRSTKLEDSAMYFCASSGGQPNEKLFFGSGTQLSVL.

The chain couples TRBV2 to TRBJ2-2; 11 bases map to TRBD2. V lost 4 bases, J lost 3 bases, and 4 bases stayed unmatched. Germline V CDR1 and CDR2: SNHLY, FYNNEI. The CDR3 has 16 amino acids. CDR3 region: CASSVLAGAYTGELFF. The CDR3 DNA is TGTGCCAGCAGTGTACTAGCGGGGGCCTACACCGGGGAGCTGTTTTTT. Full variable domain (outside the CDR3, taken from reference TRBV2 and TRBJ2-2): EPEVTQTPSHQVTQMGQEVILRCVPISNHLYFYWYRQILGQKVEFLVSFYNNEISEKSEIFDDQFSVERPDGSNFTLKIRSTKLEDSAMYFCASSVLAGAYTGELFFGEGSRLTVL.

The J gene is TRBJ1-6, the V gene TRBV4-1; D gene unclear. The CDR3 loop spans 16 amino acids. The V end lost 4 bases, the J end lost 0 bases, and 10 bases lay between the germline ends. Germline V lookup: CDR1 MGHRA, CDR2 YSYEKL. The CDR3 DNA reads TGCGCCAGCAGCCCAAGCTCAAGCTCCTATAATTCACCCCTCCACTTT. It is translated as CASSPSSSSYNSPLHF.

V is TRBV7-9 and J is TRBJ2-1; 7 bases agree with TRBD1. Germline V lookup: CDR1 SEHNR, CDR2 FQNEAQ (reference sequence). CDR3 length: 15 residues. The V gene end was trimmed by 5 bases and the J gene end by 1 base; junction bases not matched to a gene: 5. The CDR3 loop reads CASSPKDRSYNEQFF. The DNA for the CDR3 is TGTGCCAGCAGCCCGAAGGACAGGTCCTACAATGAGCAGTTCTTC. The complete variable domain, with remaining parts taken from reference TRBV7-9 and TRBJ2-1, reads DTGVSQNPRHKITKRGQNVTFRCDPISEHNRLYWYRQTLGQGPEFLTYFQNEAQLEKSRLLSDRFSAERPKGSFSTLEIQRTEQGDSAMYLCASSPKDRSYNEQFFGPGTRLTVL.

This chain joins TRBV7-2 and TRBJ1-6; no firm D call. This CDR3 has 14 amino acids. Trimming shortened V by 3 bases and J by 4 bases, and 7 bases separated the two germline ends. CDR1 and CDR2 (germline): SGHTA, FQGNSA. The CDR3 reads CASSFRGYNSPLHF. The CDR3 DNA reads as TGTGCCAGCAGCTTCCGCGGTTATAATTCACCCCTCCACTTT. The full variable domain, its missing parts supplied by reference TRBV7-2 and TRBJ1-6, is GAGVSQSPSNKVTEKGKDVELRCDPISGHTALYWYRQSLGQGLEFLIYFQGNSAPDKSGLPSDRFSAERTGGSVSTLTIQRTQQEDSAVYLCASSFRGYNSPLHFGNGTRLTVT.

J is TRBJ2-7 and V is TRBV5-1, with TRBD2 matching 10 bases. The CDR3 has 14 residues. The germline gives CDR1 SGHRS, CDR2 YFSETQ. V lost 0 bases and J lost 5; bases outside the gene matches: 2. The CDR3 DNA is TGCGCCAGCAGCTTGGCTAGCGGGAGCCACGAGCAGTACTTC. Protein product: CASSLASGSHEQYF.

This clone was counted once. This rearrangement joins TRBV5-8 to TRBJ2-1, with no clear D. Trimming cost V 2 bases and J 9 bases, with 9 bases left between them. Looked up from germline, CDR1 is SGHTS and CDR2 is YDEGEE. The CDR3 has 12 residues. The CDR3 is CASSFPPSEQFF. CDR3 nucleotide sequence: TGTGCCAGCAGCTTCCCTCCCTCTGAGCAGTTCTTC.

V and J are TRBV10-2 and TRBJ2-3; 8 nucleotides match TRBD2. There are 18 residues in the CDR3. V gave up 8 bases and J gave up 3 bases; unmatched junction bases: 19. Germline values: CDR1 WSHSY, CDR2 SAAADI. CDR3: CASGGGPGGPYGTDTQYF. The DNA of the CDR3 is TGCGCCAGCGGAGGCGGGCCGGGAGGGCCCTACGGGACAGATACGCAGTATTTT.

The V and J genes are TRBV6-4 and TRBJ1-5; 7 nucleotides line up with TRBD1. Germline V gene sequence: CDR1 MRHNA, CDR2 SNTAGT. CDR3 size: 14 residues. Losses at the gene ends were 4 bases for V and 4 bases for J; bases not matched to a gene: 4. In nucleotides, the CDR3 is TGTGCCAGCAGTGGGGACAGAGAAAATCAGCCCCAGCATTTT. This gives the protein CASSGDRENQPQHF.